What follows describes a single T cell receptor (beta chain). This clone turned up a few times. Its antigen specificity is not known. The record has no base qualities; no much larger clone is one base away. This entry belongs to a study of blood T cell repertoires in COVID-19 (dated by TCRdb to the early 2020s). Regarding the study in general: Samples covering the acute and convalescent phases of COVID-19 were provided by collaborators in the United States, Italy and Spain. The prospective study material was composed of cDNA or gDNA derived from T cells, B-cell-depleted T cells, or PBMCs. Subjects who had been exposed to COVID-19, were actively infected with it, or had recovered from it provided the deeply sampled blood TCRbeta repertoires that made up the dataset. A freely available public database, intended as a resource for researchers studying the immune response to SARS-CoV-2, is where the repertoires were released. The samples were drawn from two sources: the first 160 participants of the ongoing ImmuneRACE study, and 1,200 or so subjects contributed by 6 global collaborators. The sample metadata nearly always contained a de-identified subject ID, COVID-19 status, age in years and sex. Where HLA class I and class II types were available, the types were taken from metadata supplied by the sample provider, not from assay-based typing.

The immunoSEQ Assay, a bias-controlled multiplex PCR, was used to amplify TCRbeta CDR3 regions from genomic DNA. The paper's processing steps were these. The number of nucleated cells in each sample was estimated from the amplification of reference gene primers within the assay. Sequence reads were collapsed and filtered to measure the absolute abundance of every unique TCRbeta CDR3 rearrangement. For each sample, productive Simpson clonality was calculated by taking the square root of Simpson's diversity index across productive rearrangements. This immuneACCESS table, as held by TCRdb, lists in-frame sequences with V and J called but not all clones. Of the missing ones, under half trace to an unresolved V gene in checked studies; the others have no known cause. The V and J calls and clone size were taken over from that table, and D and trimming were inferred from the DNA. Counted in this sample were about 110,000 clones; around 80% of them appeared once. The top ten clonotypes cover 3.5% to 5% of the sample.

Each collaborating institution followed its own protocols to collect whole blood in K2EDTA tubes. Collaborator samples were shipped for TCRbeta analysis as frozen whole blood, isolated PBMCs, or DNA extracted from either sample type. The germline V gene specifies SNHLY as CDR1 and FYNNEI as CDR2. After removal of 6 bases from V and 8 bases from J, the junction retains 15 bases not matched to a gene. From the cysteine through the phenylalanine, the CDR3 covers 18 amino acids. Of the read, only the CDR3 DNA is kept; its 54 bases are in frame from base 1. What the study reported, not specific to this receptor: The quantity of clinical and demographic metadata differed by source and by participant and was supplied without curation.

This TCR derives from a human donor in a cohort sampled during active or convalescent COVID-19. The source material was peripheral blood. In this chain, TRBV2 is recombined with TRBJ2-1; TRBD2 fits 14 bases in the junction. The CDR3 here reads CASRVGRLAGGPRDEQFF. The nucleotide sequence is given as TGTGCCAGCAGGGTTGGGAGACTAGCGGGAGGGCCGCGGGATGAGCAGTTCTTC.